The clone carrying this T cell receptor (beta chain) was seen just once. The record originates from a study of blood T cell repertoires in COVID-19. At the level of the study: Some COVID-19 samples were acute and others convalescent; all came from the United States, Italy and Spain. T cells, B-cell-depleted T cells, or PBMCs supplied cDNA or gDNA.

Authors' processing steps: Reference gene primer amplification gave nucleated cell count estimates. Sequenced by immunoSEQ multiplex PCR; TCRdb stores in-frame clones only, minus some. Clone size and the V and J calls come from that table; the DNA yielded D and trimming. This table holds just under 65,000 clones, 65% to 85% found once. With 6 bases clipped from V and 5 bases from J, the junction kept 6 bases outside the gene matches. Germline V gene sequence: CDR1 LGHNA, CDR2 YNFKEQ. The CDR3 length is 13 residues. This sequence originates from a human donor in a cohort sampled during active COVID-19. The rearrangement uses TRBV4-2 and TRBJ2-5, with 7 bases matching TRBD2. Material: peripheral blood. The CDR3 spells CASSPSGEETQYF. CDR3 nucleotide sequence: TGTGCCAGCAGTCCGAGCGGGGAGGAGACCCAGTACTTC.